These 17 T cell receptor beta chains were sequenced from one sample in a study of CD8 T cells in Susac syndrome. Reverse transcription used 0.5 to 1 ug RNA and random hexamers. MiXCR, applied by TCRdb to the immunoSEQ multiplex PCR reads, yields one record per CDR3 protein. The table has almost 450,000 distinct CDR3 sequences, approximately 89% seen once. The specimen sequenced was CD8+ T cells from PBMCs. These receptors were collected from a human donor with multiple sclerosis.

The CDR3 nucleotides read TGTGCCAGCAGTTTAGGGGGGGACCTTAACTATGGCTACACCTTC. This codes for CASSLGGDLNYGYTF. The chain links TRBV28 to TRBJ1-2, with D tentatively TRBD1 (5 bases). Germline CDR1 and CDR2: MDHEN and SYDVKM. V lost 2 bases to trimming and J lost 1 base, with 11 bases between them. The CDR3 has 15 residues.

V usage is TRBV27 and J usage is TRBJ2-7; 11 bases agree with TRBD2. V was clipped by 5 bases and J by 2 bases; unmatched bases: 14. The CDR3 consists of 18 residues. Germline V gene lookup returns CDR1 MNHEY and CDR2 SMNVEV (reference sequence). The CDR3 protein is CASSPLLAGAYQAYEQYF. In DNA, the CDR3 is TGTGCCAGCAGTCCTTTACTAGCGGGGGCCTACCAAGCCTACGAGCAGTACTTC.

This clonotype has just one count. The V call is TRBV14, the J call TRBJ2-5; 13 nucleotides agree with TRBD2. Germline-derived CDR1 and CDR2 are SGHDN and FVKESK. The trim removed 3 bases at V and 5 bases at J, leaving 6 bases unmatched. This CDR3 is built from 16 residues. The CDR3 coding sequence is TGTGCCAGCAGCCACGGACTAGCGGGAGTCTGGGAGACCCAGTACTTC. Its protein is CASSHGLAGVWETQYF. The variable domain in full, completed from reference TRBV14 and TRBJ2-5, reads EAGVTQFPSHSVIEKGQTVTLRCDPISGHDNLYWYRRVMGKEIKFLLHFVKESKQDESGMPNNRFLAERTGGTYSTLKVQPAELEDSGVYFCASSHGLAGVWETQYFGPGTRLLVL.

V usage is TRBV21-1 and J usage is TRBJ2-3. TRBV21-1 is flagged as a pseudogene. The CDR3 extends over 13 amino acids. DNA for the CDR3: TGTGCCAGCCCCTTAGGTCGGACAGATACGCAGTATTTT. Residues: CASPLGRTDTQYF.

The chain combines TRBV5-1 with TRBJ2-1; 8 bases map to TRBD2. Trimming took 6 bases from V and 4 from J; bases not matched to a gene: 12. The CDR3 length is 16 residues. Germline V lookup: CDR1 SGHRS, CDR2 YFSETQ. This CDR3 reads CASTGYSGTPYNEQFF. The DNA for the CDR3 is TGCGCCAGCACCGGTTATAGCGGGACACCATACAATGAGCAGTTCTTC. Full variable domain (rest looked up from reference TRBV5-1 and TRBJ2-1): KAGVTQTPRYLIKTRGQQVTLSCSPISGHRSVSWYQQTPGQGLQFLFEYFSETQRNKGNFPGRFSGRQFSNSRSEMNVSTLELGDSALYLCASTGYSGTPYNEQFFGPGTRLTVL.

The J gene is TRBJ2-3, the V gene TRBV27; D is possibly TRBD2 (6 bases). The ends were cut back, 1 base at V and 5 bases at J, with 19 bases in the middle. The CDR3 covers 17 residues. In germline, CDR1 is MNHEY, CDR2 SMNVEV (reference sequence). In DNA form, the CDR3 reads TGTGCCAGCAGTTTATATCCCCCTGGCGGGGAAGGAGATACGCAGTATTTT. Its protein is CASSLYPPGGEGDTQYF.

The V and J genes are TRBV6-1 and TRBJ1-1, with unresolved D. The germline gives CDR1 MNHNS, CDR2 SASEGT. Trimming removed 5 bases at V and 1 base at J, with 14 bases between. This CDR3 region has 15 residues. The CDR3 loop is CASSWTAYSNTEAFF. CDR3 sequence (DNA): TGTGCCAGCAGTTGGACGGCTTATTCGAACACTGAAGCTTTCTTT.

This clonotype occurred a few times. This rearrangement joins TRBV2 to TRBJ2-7; D not resolved. Germline values: CDR1 SNHLY, CDR2 FYNNEI. The CDR3 is 11 residues long. The germline V and J ends were trimmed by 6 bases and 0 bases, with 3 bases remaining between them. The CDR3 region is CASRASYEQYF. The DNA of the CDR3 is TGTGCCAGCAGGGCCTCCTACGAGCAGTACTTC.

The CDR3 reads CASSLEGSGYQPQHF. The CDR3 nucleotides read TGTGCCAGCAGCCTCGAGGGGTCCGGATATCAGCCCCAGCATTTT. The chain is built from TRBV27 and TRBJ1-5, with D possibly TRBD1 on 5 matching bases. Germline CDR1 reads MNHEY; CDR2 reads SMNVEV (reference sequence). Between the trimmed V and J ends, which lost 6 bases and 5 bases, there was a span of 17 bases. The CDR3 has 15 residues.

The V and J genes are TRBV5-1 and TRBJ2-7; 7 bases align to TRBD2. J gave up 3 bases and V 3 bases, and 12 bases lay outside the gene matches. The germline gives CDR1 SGHRS, CDR2 YFSETQ. This CDR3 spans 16 amino acids. The CDR3 here is CASSSSTVGGDYEQYF. For the CDR3, the DNA is TGCGCCAGCAGCTCGTCGACGGTTGGGGGGGACTACGAGCAGTACTTC.

The chain is built from TRBV29-1 and TRBJ2-2; possibly TRBD1 for D (5 bases). The CDR3 runs to 11 residues. Trimming took off 2 bases at V and 13 bases at J, with 11 bases between the two ends. The germline V gene encodes CDR1 SQVTM and CDR2 ANQGSEA. CDR3 bases: TGCAGCGTTGAAAGGCAGGGTTGGCTGTTTTTT. This codes for CSVERQGWLFF.

The DNA of the CDR3 is TGTGCCAGCAGTTACTCGAAGACAGGGATGAACACTGAAGCTTTCTTT. It is translated as CASSYSKTGMNTEAFF. The chain has TRBV6-5 and TRBJ1-1; 7 positions agree with TRBD1. From germline, CDR1 is MNHEY and CDR2 SVGAGI. This CDR3 contains 16 residues. Germline trimming cut 0 bases from V and 0 bases from J; bases unmatched to any gene: 4.

CDR3 bases: TGTGCCAGCAGTCCTTTGGGGTCCGGGACCCGCAGCGGCTACACCTTC. It specifies CASSPLGSGTRSGYTF. The V and J genes are TRBV27 and TRBJ1-2; maybe TRBD1 (5 bases). CDR3 length: 16 amino acids. The V gene's germline CDR1 is MNHEY and CDR2 SMNVEV (reference sequence). The V and J ends lost 5 bases and 8 bases respectively, with 24 bases between them.

The V and J genes are TRBV27 and TRBJ2-1; D gene ambiguous. The germline V and J ends were trimmed by 6 bases and 8 bases, with 11 bases remaining between them. The CDR3 is 12 residues long. Germline V gene lookup returns CDR1 MNHEY and CDR2 SMNVEV (reference sequence). In DNA form, the CDR3 reads TGTGCCAGCAGCGCCGACCTGTATGAGCAGTTCTTC. This gives the protein CASSADLYEQFF.

The chain uses TRBV20-1 and TRBJ2-7, with 10 bases lining up with TRBD2. The CDR3 is 13 residues long. Trimming removed 3 bases from V and 4 bases from J; junction bases left unmatched: 3. Germline CDR1 is DFQATT and CDR2 is SNEGSKA (reference sequence). CDR3 in amino acids: CSARGSGGYEQYF. The CDR3 coding sequence is TGCAGTGCTAGGGGTAGCGGGGGGTACGAGCAGTACTTC.

In its sample, this clonotype was seen once. V is TRBV27 and J is TRBJ1-1, with 7 bases matching TRBD1. Germline-derived CDR1 and CDR2 are MNHEY and SMNVEV (reference sequence). With V trimmed by 6 bases and J by 4 bases, 8 bases remained unmatched. CDR3 size: 14 residues. The CDR3, as DNA: TGTGCCAGCAGATACAGGGGTTCGGGCACTGAAGCTTTCTTT. Residues: CASRYRGSGTEAFF.

This clonotype appeared a few times. The chain joins TRBV28 to TRBJ2-3; 7 nucleotides match TRBD1. Looked up from germline, CDR1 is MDHEN and CDR2 is SYDVKM. The CDR3 consists of 13 residues. V trimming: 1 base; J trimming: 5 bases; junction bases outside the gene matches: 0. The CDR3 coding sequence is TGTGCCAGCAGTTTATACAGGGGAGATACGCAGTATTTT. This translates into CASSLYRGDTQYF.